Presented here are 9 T cell receptor beta chains from one specimen sequenced in a study of blood T cells in healthy people across ages. Primers used in a second PCR of roughly 7 to 12 cycles were a sample-barcoded 5' primer and a J-beta primer mix. MiXCR, applied by TCRdb to the 5' RACE reads, yields one record per CDR3 protein. The sample carries roughly 800,000 distinct CDR3 sequences, about 55% recorded once. Specimen: blood. The source is a man at least 80 years old in good health.

This clonotype was observed at least ten times. The rearrangement links TRBV3-1 to TRBJ2-7; no clear D gene. The CDR3 length is 11 residues. Germline loops: CDR1 LGHDT, CDR2 YNNKEL (reference sequence). V shed 3 bases and J shed 4 bases, with 4 bases lying between them. CDR3 DNA sequence: TGTGCCAGCAGCCATGGATACGAGCAGTACTTC. Translation gives CASSHGYEQYF.

This chain uses TRBV2 with TRBJ2-4, with D possibly matching TRBD2 (6 bases). This CDR3 contains 13 residues. Germline CDR1 SNHLY, CDR2 FYNNEI. V shed 6 bases and J shed 8 bases, with 14 bases lying between them. This CDR3 reads CASSGGVWDIQYF. The DNA for the CDR3 is TGTGCCAGCAGCGGAGGGGTTTGGGACATTCAGTACTTC.

The chain joins TRBV29-1 to TRBJ1-2, with D perhaps matching TRBD1 (6 bases). Germline loops: CDR1 SQVTM, CDR2 ANQGSEA. The V end was cut by 6 bases, the J end by 8 bases, with 16 bases between. The CDR3 length is 12 residues. The CDR3 protein is CSVRSGEGGYTF. In DNA form, the CDR3 reads TGCAGCGTGAGGTCAGGGGAAGGAGGCTACACCTTC. Supplemented by reference TRBV29-1 and TRBJ1-2, the full variable domain reads SAVISQKPSRDICQRGTSLTIQCQVDSQVTMMFWYRQQPGQSLTLIATANQGSEATYESGFVIDKFPISRPNLTFSTLTVSNMSPEDSSIYLCSVRSGEGGYTFGSGTRLTVV.

This clonotype appeared a single time. The chain has TRBV7-2 and TRBJ2-5; TRBD2 might be the D (6 bases). Trimming removed 4 bases at V and 4 bases at J, with 22 bases between. This CDR3 has 17 residues. Germline-derived CDR1 and CDR2 are SGHTA and FQGNSA. The CDR3 here is CASSSQIGGQRRETQYF. CDR3 coding DNA: TGTGCCAGCAGCTCACAAATTGGAGGGCAACGACGAGAGACCCAGTACTTC.

This clonotype was seen ten or more times. CDR3 sequence reads: CASSLGAGRYEQYF. In DNA, the CDR3 is TGTGCCAGCAGCTTAGGGGCAGGGCGTTACGAGCAGTACTTC. The V call is TRBV7-8, the J call TRBJ2-7, with a weak D call TRBD1 (5 bases). The CDR3 is made up of 14 amino acids. CDR1 and CDR2 from the germline V gene are SGHVS and FQNEAQ. Trimming cost V 1 base and J 4 bases, with 11 bases left between them.

The V gene is TRBV24-1, the J gene TRBJ1-2; D call uncertain. The CDR3 is 11 residues long. CDR1 is KGHDR and CDR2 is SFDVKD in the germline V gene. V lost 9 bases to trimming and J lost 4 bases, with 8 bases between them. DNA for the CDR3: TGTGCCACCCAGGACGGCTATGGCTACACCTTC. It specifies CATQDGYGYTF.

The chain combines TRBV5-6 with TRBJ2-4; D is ambiguous. Matching the DNA end better, TRBJ2-7 makes the J call doubtful. From germline, CDR1 is SGHDT and CDR2 YYEEEE. This CDR3 is 14 amino acids long. CDR3 sequence reads: CASSLVDQSYEQYF. The DNA of the CDR3 is TGTGCCAGCAGCTTGGTAGACCAATCCTACGAGCAGTACTTC.

This rearrangement joins TRBV4-1 to TRBJ2-1, with 11 positions matching TRBD2. V was pared by 0 bases and J by 3 bases, with 10 bases of the junction left unmatched. The CDR3 length is 19 residues. Per the germline V gene, CDR1 is MGHRA and CDR2 is YSYEKL. The CDR3 region has the DNA TGCGCCAGCAGCCAAGAATCCCCCCAGACTAGCGGGAACTACAATGAGCAGTTCTTC. Translation gives CASSQESPQTSGNYNEQFF.

This clonotype was observed many times. The chain joins TRBV29-1 to TRBJ2-6; the D gene is possibly TRBD2 (6 bases). Deletions cut 4 bases from V and 2 bases from J, with 12 bases between. The CDR3 runs to 15 residues. Per germline, CDR1 SQVTM and CDR2 ANQGSEA. CDR3 region: CSVVEGGPGANVLTF. The CDR3 DNA reads TGCAGCGTTGTGGAGGGCGGTCCTGGGGCCAACGTCCTGACTTTC.